This entry concerns a single TCR beta chain. The antigen it recognizes is unknown. No per-base quality is available; no much larger clone lies one base away. The data were taken from a study of CD8+CD57+ T cells in acquired aplastic anemia (dated 2018 in TCRdb). With respect to the entire study: Extracted DNA from sorted CD4+ and CD8+ cells averaged about 3 ug, ranging from roughly 0.17 to 27.4 ug. A CD8+CD57+ expansion meant a frequency higher than the mean frequency seen in healthy subjects. Summary of the overall study and its limitations: Roughly 30 CD8+ CDR3 sequences were found to be shared between patients and controls, but these sequences appeared to be highly expressed in patients and within the immunodominant clones of the patients. No significant difference in CD8+ Simpson's diversity was found between patients and healthy controls (P=0.060).

V lost 4 bases and J lost 4 bases; the stretch between them is 14 bases long. The cysteine opens and the phenylalanine closes a CDR3 of 14 amino acids. The only DNA kept is the CDR3, 42 bases in frame from the first base. The germline V gene yields SGHDT for CDR1 and YYEEEE for CDR2. Genomic DNA was used as template for profiling of TCR beta VDJ combinations and CDR3 sequences. TCR repertoire sequencing was run on an Illumina HiSeq 2000. On the authors' methods: TRBV/TRBJ rearrangement plots, CDR3 size and DJ length profiles, and Simpson's diversity index were used to evaluate the repertoires. The most abundant DNA sequence in the deep sequencing data was defined as the immunodominant clone. CDR3 amino acid sequences were checked for sharing between subjects and were compared against published repertoires and the VDJdb database. The raw public reads went through TCRdb reprocessing: fastp at Q25, MiXCR clone calling, in-frame beta chains kept. Each entry merges the rows of one CDR3 protein and shows their most common DNA and genes. For this entry, the V and J calls and clone size follow TCRdb and not the study's own pipeline. The table for this sample lists 200,000 to 300,000 distinct CDR3 sequences; roughly 80% of them were counted only once. In total, the top ten clones hold 42% of the sample.

Expansion of CD8+CD57+ cells had been shown by flow cytometry in the patients chosen for sequencing. Every patient had severe acquired aplastic anemia, diagnosed using the International Study of Aplastic Anemia and Agranulocytosis and Camitta criteria. At the time blood was sampled, none of the patients had received any therapy. In this study, sorted CD4+ and CD8+ T cells from the blood of healthy subjects and of severe aplastic anemia patients had their TCR repertoires deep-sequenced. Patients were enrolled under clinicaltrials.gov protocols 00001620, 01623167, 00001397, 00071045, 00081523 and 00961064 in the USA. Ficoll-Paque density gradient centrifugation was used to isolate peripheral blood mononuclear cells. CD4+ and CD8+ T cells were sorted by FACS or magnetic beads before DNA extraction.

This chain joins TRBV5-6 to TRBJ1-1; TRBD1 could be the D gene, as 6 bases match. The TCR originated in a human donor with aplastic anemia. Sequencing was carried out using sorted CD4+, CD8+, or CD8+CD57+ T cells (not recorded which) from PBMCs. The sequenced DNA: TGTGCCAGCAGCCAGGAGAGGGGGGTCACTGAAGCTTTCTTT. It codes for CASSQERGVTEAFF. Beyond the CDR3, the reference TRBV5-6 and TRBJ1-1 genes provide the residues; the full variable domain reads: DAGVTQSPTHLIKTRGQQVTLRCSPKSGHDTVSWYQQALGQGPQFIFQYYEEEERQRGNFPDRFSGHQFPNYSSELNVNALLLGDSALYLCASSQERGVTEAFFGQGTRLTVV.